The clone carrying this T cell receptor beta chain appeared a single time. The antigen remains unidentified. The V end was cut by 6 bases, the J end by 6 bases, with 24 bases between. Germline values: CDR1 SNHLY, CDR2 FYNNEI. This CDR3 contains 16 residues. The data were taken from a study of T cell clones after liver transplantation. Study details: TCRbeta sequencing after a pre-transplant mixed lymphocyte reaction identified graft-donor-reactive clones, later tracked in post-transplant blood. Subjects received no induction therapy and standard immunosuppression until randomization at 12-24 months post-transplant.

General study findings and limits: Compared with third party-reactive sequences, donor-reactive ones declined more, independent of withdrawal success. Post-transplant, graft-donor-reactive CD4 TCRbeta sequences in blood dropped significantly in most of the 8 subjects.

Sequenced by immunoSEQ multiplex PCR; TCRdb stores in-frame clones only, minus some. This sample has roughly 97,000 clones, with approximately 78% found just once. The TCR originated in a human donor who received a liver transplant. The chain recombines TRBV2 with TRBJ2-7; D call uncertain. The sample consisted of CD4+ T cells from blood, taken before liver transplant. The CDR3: CASRAGPSPRGSEQYF. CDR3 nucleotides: TGTGCCAGCAGGGCCGGGCCGAGCCCACGTGGAAGCGAGCAGTACTTC.